A single sample gave rise to the 28 T cell receptor beta chains below, sequenced in a study of T cell changes during pregnancy in multiple sclerosis. Libraries were prepared by immunoSEQ multiplex PCR; TCRdb keeps only in-frame clonotypes and omits some of them. Found here are about 86,000 clones, around 93% of them singletons; the top ten hold 1.5% to 2%. The sequencing used peripheral blood, collected in the first trimester of pregnancy. The source is a female donor in good health, enrolled as a control in a pregnancy study.

The J gene is TRBJ2-3, the V gene TRBV19; D might be TRBD2 (5 bases). V lost 5 bases and J lost 11, with 11 bases in between. Germline V gene sequence: CDR1 LNHDA, CDR2 SQIVND (reference sequence). The CDR3 runs 11 residues. Here the CDR3 reads CASSEKGGQYF. The CDR3 DNA reads TGTGCCAGTAGTGAAAAAGGAGGGCAGTATTTT.

The chain employs TRBV20-1 and TRBJ1-2, with D maybe TRBD1 (6 bases). The length of the CDR3 is 11 residues. The germline V gene encodes CDR1 DFQATT and CDR2 SNEGSKA (reference sequence). V was trimmed by 6 bases and J by 5 bases, leaving 10 bases between them. CDR3 sequence (DNA): TGCAGTGCACAAGGACAGTATGGCTACACCTTC. Translating it yields CSAQGQYGYTF.

The chain combines TRBV29-1 with TRBJ2-2; 8 nucleotides line up with TRBD1. This CDR3 spans 14 amino acids. The trim removed 7 bases at V and 5 bases at J, leaving 9 bases unmatched. Germline V CDR1 and CDR2: SQVTM, ANQGSEA. The CDR3 DNA follows: TGCAGCGCCTGGCCGGGACAGGTTACCGGGGAGCTGTTTTTT. As protein: CSAWPGQVTGELFF.

The rearrangement links TRBV11-2 to TRBJ1-1, with 7 nucleotides matching TRBD1. Trimming took 6 bases from V and 1 from J; bases not matched to a gene: 8. This CDR3 contains 15 residues. In germline, CDR1 is SGHAT, CDR2 FQNNGV. CDR3 in DNA: TGTGCCAGCAGTTTCTTTACAGGGGAGAACACTGAAGCTTTCTTT. Encoded protein: CASSFFTGENTEAFF.

V gene TRBV27 combines with J gene TRBJ1-6; the match to TRBD1 covers 9 bases. With 4 bases clipped from V and 9 bases from J, the junction kept 7 bases outside the gene matches. Looked up from germline, CDR1 is MNHEY and CDR2 is SMNVEV (reference sequence). The CDR3 runs to 15 residues. The CDR3, as DNA: TGTGCCAGCAGTTGGGACAGGGACGGGTCTTCACCCCTCCACTTT. Protein: CASSWDRDGSSPLHF.

The chain employs TRBV7-9 and TRBJ1-2, with 7 positions matching TRBD1. The germline V gene encodes CDR1 SEHNR and CDR2 FQNEAQ (reference sequence). V lost 5 bases to trimming and J lost 9 bases; unmatched junction nucleotides: 9. The CDR3 extends over 13 amino acids. CDR3 sequence reads: CASSPNRGLSYTF. For the CDR3, the DNA is TGTGCCAGCAGCCCTAACAGGGGACTCAGCTACACCTTC.

This chain connects TRBV7-9 to TRBJ1-4; maybe TRBD1 (5 bases). From germline, CDR1 is SEHNR and CDR2 FQNEAQ (reference sequence). This CDR3 is built from 15 residues. The V and J ends lost 1 base and 6 bases respectively, with 12 bases between them. CDR3 sequence: CASSLGAGTYEKLFF. The CDR3 bases are TGTGCCAGCAGCTTAGGTGCAGGGACTTATGAAAAACTGTTTTTT.

This sequence joins TRBV4-1 and TRBJ1-6; D is uncertain. V was pared by 4 bases and J by 7 bases, with 17 bases between. Germline V gene sequence: CDR1 MGHRA, CDR2 YSYEKL. The CDR3 extends over 16 amino acids. CDR3 DNA: TGCGCCAGCAGCCCTATCGGGAGGGATCGGAATTCACCCCTCCACTTT. This translates into CASSPIGRDRNSPLHF.

The chain has TRBV5-4 and TRBJ2-3; a weak D match, TRBD1 (5 bases). Trimming left V 4 bases short and J 2 bases short, with 11 bases between. Germline lookup yields CDR1 SGHNT and CDR2 YYREEE (reference sequence). This CDR3 comprises 14 residues. The CDR3 DNA reads TGTGCCAGCAGCCTAGACAGACTCACAGATACGCAGTATTTT. Amino acid sequence: CASSLDRLTDTQYF.

This chain connects TRBV9 to TRBJ1-3; 9 bases agree with TRBD1. The CDR3 runs 15 residues. The germline CDR1 and CDR2 sequences are SGDLS and YYNGEE. V lost 3 bases and J lost 4; bases outside the gene matches: 5. CDR3 coding DNA: TGTGCCAGCAGCGACCGAGGACAGGGGGGAAACACCATATATTTT. Encoded protein: CASSDRGQGGNTIYF.

This CDR3 is CASSGEAGSGNTIYF. As DNA, the CDR3 is TGTGCCAGCAGTGGCGAAGCAGGGTCTGGAAACACCATATATTTT. The chain links TRBV6-1 to TRBJ1-3; D is perhaps TRBD1 (5 bases). The germline V gene encodes CDR1 MNHNS and CDR2 SASEGT. The ends were cut back, 4 bases at V and 1 base at J, with 11 bases in the middle. The CDR3 loop spans 15 amino acids.

This sequence joins TRBV9 and TRBJ2-3; D may be TRBD1 (5 bases). CDR3 length: 13 amino acids. Germline V CDR1 and CDR2: SGDLS, YYNGEE. V lost 7 bases, J lost 2 bases, and 11 bases lay in between. CDR3 region: CASGAVLTDTQYF. The CDR3 coding sequence is TGTGCCAGCGGGGCGGTGCTCACAGATACGCAGTATTTT.

The chain employs TRBV30 and TRBJ1-1, with 8 bases matching TRBD1. This CDR3 spans 15 amino acids. The J segment lost 2 bases and the V segment lost 3 bases, leaving 8 bases of the junction unmatched. From germline, CDR1 is GTSNPN and CDR2 SVGIG (reference sequence). CDR3 sequence reads: CAWRQKTGANTEAFF. The CDR3 nucleotides are TGTGCCTGGAGACAGAAGACAGGGGCTAACACTGAAGCTTTCTTT. The variable domain in full, with the rest retrieved from reference TRBV30 and TRBJ1-1, is SQTIHQWPATLVQPVGSPLSLECTVEGTSNPNLYWYRQAAGRGLQLLFYSVGIGQISSEVPQNLSASRPQDRQFILSSKKLLLSDSGFYLCAWRQKTGANTEAFFGQGTRLTVV.

This sequence joins TRBV5-6 and TRBJ1-2, with D unresolved. This CDR3 is built from 15 residues. CDR1 is SGHDT, CDR2 YYEEEE, per germline. V lost 0 bases, J lost 8 bases, and 17 bases lay in between. CDR3 coding DNA: TGTGCCAGCAGCTTGGGAGGGAGCCTGGAATGGGGCTACACCTTC. Translating gives CASSLGGSLEWGYTF.

The chain joins TRBV29-1 to TRBJ1-1; 8 positions match TRBD1. The CDR3 is 15 residues long. The germline V gene has CDR1 SQVTM and CDR2 ANQGSEA. V shed 5 bases, J shed 1 base, and the junction held 9 bases outside the gene matches. The CDR3 protein is CSVRGDRRGNTEAFF. Written as DNA, the CDR3 is TGCAGCGTTAGAGGGGACAGGAGAGGGAACACTGAAGCTTTCTTT.

The chain couples TRBV5-8 to TRBJ1-2, with unresolved D. The CDR3 spans 15 residues. Germline CDR1 SGHTS, CDR2 YDEGEE. Deletions cut 4 bases from V and 0 bases from J, with 13 bases between. CDR3 sequence (DNA): TGTGCCAGCAGCGCCTCAGGTGTAGCTAACTATGGCTACACCTTC. It codes for CASSASGVANYGYTF. Full variable domain (remainder filled in from reference TRBV5-8 and TRBJ1-2): EAGVTQSPTHLIKTRGQQATLRCSPISGHTSVYWYQQALGLGLQFLLWYDEGEERNRGNFPPRFSGRQFPNYSSELNVNALELEDSALYLCASSASGVANYGYTFGSGTRLTVV.

The J gene is TRBJ1-4, the V gene TRBV10-3, with TRBD1 matching over 8 bases. The CDR3 length is 15 residues. Per germline, CDR1 ENHRY and CDR2 SYGVKD. V gave up 10 bases and J gave up 7 bases; unmatched junction bases: 14. The CDR3 loop reads CATATPDREFEKLFF. The CDR3 DNA follows: TGTGCCACTGCAACCCCGGACAGGGAGTTTGAAAAACTGTTTTTT.

The V and J genes are TRBV9 and TRBJ1-5; D possibly corresponds to TRBD1 (6 bases). CDR1 SGDLS and CDR2 YYNGEE come from the germline V gene. V was pared by 0 bases and J by 8 bases, with 12 bases between. This CDR3 has 14 amino acids. The CDR3 DNA reads as TGTGCCAGCAGCGTAGGGGGGCAGGGAAAGCCCCAGCATTTT. This sequence encodes CASSVGGQGKPQHF. Based on the CDR3 plus reference TRBV9 and TRBJ1-5, the full variable domain is DSGVTQTPKHLITATGQRVTLRCSPRSGDLSVYWYQQSLDQGLQFLIQYYNGEERAKGNILERFSAQQFPDLHSELNLSSLELGDSALYFCASSVGGQGKPQHFGDGTRLSIL.

This chain uses TRBV12-5 with TRBJ2-7, with 16 bases matching TRBD2. With 6 bases clipped from V and 5 bases from J, the junction kept 10 bases outside the gene matches. Germline CDR1 reads LGHNT; CDR2 reads FRNRAP. This CDR3 has 17 residues. CDR3 sequence reads: CASGDAGLAGGPHEQYF. CDR3 nucleotide sequence: TGTGCTAGTGGCGACGCGGGACTAGCGGGGGGGCCTCACGAGCAGTACTTC.

V gene TRBV4-1 combines with J gene TRBJ1-3; D might be TRBD1 (6 bases). V lost 3 bases and J lost 4, with 16 bases in between. Looked up from germline, CDR1 is MGHRA and CDR2 is YSYEKL. This CDR3 has 16 amino acids. In DNA, the CDR3 is TGCGCCAGCAGCCACTCTAGGACAGTTGCCGGAAACACCATATATTTT. Protein: CASSHSRTVAGNTIYF.

This CDR3 reads CAWRARHAGPGEKLFF. The CDR3 region has the DNA TGTGCCTGGAGAGCCCGACATGCAGGCCCGGGGGAAAAACTGTTTTTT. This rearrangement joins TRBV30 to TRBJ1-4; D unresolved. CDR3 length: 16 amino acids. The germline V gene has CDR1 GTSNPN and CDR2 SVGIG (reference sequence). V lost 3 bases and J lost 8, with 22 bases in between.

The gene calls are TRBV5-4 and TRBJ1-3; D is unresolved. The CDR3 sequence is 13 residues long. Germline V CDR1 and CDR2: SGHNT, YYREEE (reference sequence). The V end lost 7 bases, the J end lost 0 bases, and 8 bases lay between the germline ends. CDR3 sequence reads: CASRVSSGNTIYF. CDR3 DNA sequence: TGTGCCAGCCGCGTTTCCTCTGGAAACACCATATATTTT.

The CDR3 nucleotides read TGTGCCAGCAGCCTTACCCGTGTAACTACCGGGGAGCTGTTTTTT. As protein: CASSLTRVTTGELFF. The rearrangement joins TRBV7-2 to TRBJ2-2; no firm D call. From germline, CDR1 is SGHTA and CDR2 FQGNSA. V was trimmed by 5 bases and J by 5 bases, leaving 15 bases between them. The CDR3 contains 15 residues.

This chain links TRBV25-1 with TRBJ2-2; perhaps TRBD2 as D (6 bases). With 4 bases removed from V and 4 bases from J, the gap between germline ends came to 13 bases. The CDR3 extends over 15 amino acids. Germline V gene lookup returns CDR1 MGHDK and CDR2 SYGVNS. The CDR3 reads CASSGIGGPTGELFF. The DNA of the CDR3 is TGTGCCAGCAGTGGAATCGGGGGTCCCACCGGGGAGCTGTTTTTT. The variable domain in full, with the rest retrieved from reference TRBV25-1 and TRBJ2-2, is EADIYQTPRYLVIGTGKKITLECSQTMGHDKMYWYQQDPGMELHLIHYSYGVNSTEKGDLSSESTVSRIRTEHFPLTLESARPSHTSQYLCASSGIGGPTGELFFGEGSRLTVL.

The chain links TRBV11-2 to TRBJ1-2; perhaps TRBD1 as D (6 bases). Germline CDR1 and CDR2: SGHAT and FQNNGV. V was pared by 0 bases and J by 4 bases, with 12 bases between. The CDR3 spans 15 residues. In DNA, the CDR3 is TGTGCCAGCAGCTTAGAGGTCAGGGGAATCTATGGCTACACCTTC. This translates into CASSLEVRGIYGYTF.

The gene calls are TRBV7-2 and TRBJ2-3, with TRBD1 matching over 7 bases. The germline gives CDR1 SGHTA, CDR2 FQGNSA. CDR3 length equals 17 residues. The V gene end was trimmed by 2 bases and the J gene end by 2 bases; junction bases not matched to a gene: 10. CDR3 bases: TGTGCCAGCAGCTTAAAGTGGAAAGGGGGCAACACAGATACGCAGTATTTT. Its protein is CASSLKWKGGNTDTQYF.

The rearrangement uses TRBV7-2 and TRBJ1-1, with D unresolved. CDR1 is SGHTA, CDR2 FQGNSA, per germline. The CDR3 runs 14 residues. V lost 5 bases and J 0 bases, leaving 10 bases between the germline ends. The CDR3 is CASSPPRVNTEAFF. CDR3 DNA sequence: TGTGCCAGCAGCCCGCCGAGGGTGAACACTGAAGCTTTCTTT.

The genes are TRBV11-1 and TRBJ2-2, with D possibly being TRBD2 (5 bases). CDR3 length: 15 amino acids. CDR1 is SGHAT and CDR2 is FQDESV in the germline V gene (reference sequence). Trimming shortened V by 5 bases and J by 7 bases, and 17 bases separated the two germline ends. The CDR3 sequence: CASSPMDFVGGELFF. CDR3 in DNA: TGTGCCAGCAGCCCTATGGACTTCGTTGGCGGGGAGCTGTTTTTT.